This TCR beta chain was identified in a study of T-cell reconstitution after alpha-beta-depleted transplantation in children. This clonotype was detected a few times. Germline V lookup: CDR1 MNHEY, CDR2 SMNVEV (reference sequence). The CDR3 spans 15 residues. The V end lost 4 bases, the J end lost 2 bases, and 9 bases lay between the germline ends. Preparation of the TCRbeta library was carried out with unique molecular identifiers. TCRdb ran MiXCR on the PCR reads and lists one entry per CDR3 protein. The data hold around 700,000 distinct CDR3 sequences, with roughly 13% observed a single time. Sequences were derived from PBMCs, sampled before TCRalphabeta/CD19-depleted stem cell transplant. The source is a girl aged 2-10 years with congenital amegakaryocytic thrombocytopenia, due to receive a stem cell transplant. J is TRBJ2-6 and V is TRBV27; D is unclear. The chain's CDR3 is CASSSFIPGANVLTF. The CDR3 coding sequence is TGTGCCAGCAGTTCTTTTATTCCTGGGGCCAACGTCCTGACTTTC.